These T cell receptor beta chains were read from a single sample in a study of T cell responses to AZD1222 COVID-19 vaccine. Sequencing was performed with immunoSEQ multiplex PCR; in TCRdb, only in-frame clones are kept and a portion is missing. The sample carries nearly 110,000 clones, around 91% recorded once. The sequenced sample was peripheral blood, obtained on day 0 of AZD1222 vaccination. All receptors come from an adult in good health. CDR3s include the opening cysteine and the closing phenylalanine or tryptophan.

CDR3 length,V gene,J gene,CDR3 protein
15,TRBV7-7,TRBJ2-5,CASSLGGGGQETQYF
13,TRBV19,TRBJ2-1,CASSRGLYNEQFF
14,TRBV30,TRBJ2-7,CAWTPIRGTYEQYF
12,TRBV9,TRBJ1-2,CASSVVVEGYTF
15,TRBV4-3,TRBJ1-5,CASSLTHPSNQPQHF
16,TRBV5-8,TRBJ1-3,CASSLDVRGSGNTIYF
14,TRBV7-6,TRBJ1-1,CASSYGERHSEAFF
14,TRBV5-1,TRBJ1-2,CASNPTGGDGGYTF
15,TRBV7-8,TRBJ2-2,CASSLRSIAGGELFF
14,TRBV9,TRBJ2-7,CASSAGTPGYEQYF
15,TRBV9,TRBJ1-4,CASSARQVPNEKLFF
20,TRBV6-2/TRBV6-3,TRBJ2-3,CASSYLLSGTSGGFTDTQYF
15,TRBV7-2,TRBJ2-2,CASSDRFDGTGELFF
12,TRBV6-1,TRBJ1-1,CASRRRNTEAFF
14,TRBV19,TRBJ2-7,CASSTGSSSYEQYF
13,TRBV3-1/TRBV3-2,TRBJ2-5,CASSPTGSETQYF
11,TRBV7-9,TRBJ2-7,CASSPGYEQYF
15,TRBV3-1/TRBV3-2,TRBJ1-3,CASSPQRSSGNTIYF
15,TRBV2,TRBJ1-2,CASSSGTGTNYGYTF
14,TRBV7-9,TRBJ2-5,CASSPLRYQETQYF
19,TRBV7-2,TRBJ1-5,CASSLHQGGGWGSNQPQHF
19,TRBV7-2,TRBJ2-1,CASSLNTRRLGRSYNEQFF
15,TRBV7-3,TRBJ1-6,CASSLNTGGNSPLHF
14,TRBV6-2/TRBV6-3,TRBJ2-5,CASSYGLDSGTQYF
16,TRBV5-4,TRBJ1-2,CASSLAGAGRTYGYTF